The sequence of this T cell receptor (beta chain) was determined in a study of radiation and T cells in renal cell carcinoma. Points from the study as a whole: In blood, top tumor clones expanded by 2 weeks, shrinking by 4. Pretreatment tumor biopsies were lacking, so baseline clonotypes are unknown.

CDR3 length: 14 amino acids. The V gene lost 0 bases and the J gene lost 6 bases, with 12 bases spanning the gap. Germline assignment: CDR1 GTSNPN and CDR2 SVGIG (reference sequence). Notes on this clone: Its antigen remains unknown.

Time point meaning: baseline pretreatment blood. Sample treatment: 15 Gy SBRT to primary tumor, nephrectomy 4 weeks later. Serial blood draws occurred at baseline and 2 and 4 weeks post-SBRT. This renal cell carcinoma was of the clear cell type. Clones were sequenced by immunoSEQ multiplex PCR, and TCRdb holds only the in-frame ones, with some missing. The profile shows 130,000 to 150,000 clones, about 88% of them singletons. Source: blood, taken from a patient whose treatment included radiotherapy and nephrectomy. The V gene is TRBV30, the J gene TRBJ1-5, with D possibly being TRBD1 (6 bases). The source of this sequence is a woman between 65 and 79 years old with renal cell carcinoma. The CDR3 sequence is CAWSVILGGQPQHF. In DNA form, the CDR3 reads TGTGCCTGGAGTGTAATCTTAGGGGGTCAGCCCCAGCATTTT.